One and the same sample provided the 15 T cell receptor beta chains below, sequenced in a study of post-analysis software for immune sequencing data. The antigens of these receptors remain unknown. Study-level results: With TRBV5-6, TRBV5-1 and TRBV20-1 included, 4 or 5 TRBV segments were more frequent in patients than in controls.

Incorporated into the TCR beta cDNA libraries were unique molecular identifiers, which served to reduce PCR and sequencing biases. MiXCR, run by TCRdb on the PCR reads, gives a single entry per CDR3 protein. Of roughly 430,000 distinct CDR3 sequences in the sample, about 40% were seen once. Sequencing was performed on blood. The source is a girl aged 2 to 9 with multiple sclerosis.

This clonotype was counted a few times. The chain links TRBV29-1 to TRBJ1-1; D might be TRBD1 (5 bases). The CDR3 totals 14 residues. The V end lost 6 bases, the J end lost 1 base, and 15 bases lay between the germline ends. Germline V gene sequence: CDR1 SQVTM, CDR2 ANQGSEA. The CDR3 spells CSVHGAGRNTEAFF. The CDR3 DNA reads as TGCAGCGTCCACGGGGCAGGGAGGAACACTGAAGCTTTCTTT.

Only a few counts were recorded for this clonotype. The V gene is TRBV20-1, the J gene TRBJ2-1, with D possibly TRBD2 on 6 matching bases. CDR3 length: 14 amino acids. The germline CDR1 and CDR2 sequences are DFQATT and SNEGSKA (reference sequence). The V end lost 8 bases, the J end lost 3 bases, and 17 bases lay between the germline ends. The CDR3 reads CSPYSGTRYNEQFF. DNA of the CDR3: TGCAGTCCCTATAGCGGAACCCGCTACAATGAGCAGTTCTTC.

The chain links TRBV9 to TRBJ1-2; TRBD1 matches 7 bases. Germline CDR1 SGDLS, CDR2 YYNGEE. V dropped 2 bases and J dropped 4; count of bases not matched to a gene: 8. This CDR3 is 15 amino acids long. The CDR3 DNA follows: TGTGCCAGCAGCGTGAGCAGGGGGTTCCTCTATGGCTACACCTTC. Protein sequence: CASSVSRGFLYGYTF.

J is TRBJ2-1 and V is TRBV7-2, with unresolved D. CDR1 and CDR2 from the germline V gene are SGHTA and FQGNSA. V lost 6 bases, J lost 2 bases, and 14 bases lay in between. The CDR3 has 15 amino acids. For the CDR3, the DNA is TGTGCCAGCAGATCGGCGATTGGAACCTACAATGAGCAGTTCTTC. It specifies CASRSAIGTYNEQFF.

The chain is built from TRBV20-1 and TRBJ2-7, with 10 bases matching TRBD2. Trimming took 0 bases from V and 1 from J; bases not matched to a gene: 9. This CDR3 comprises 17 residues. In germline, CDR1 is DFQATT, CDR2 SNEGSKA (reference sequence). The CDR3 DNA sequence: TGCAGTGCTAGAGATCGAACTAGCGGGACGGCGTCCTACGAGCAGTACTTC. It yields the protein CSARDRTSGTASYEQYF.

The V and J genes are TRBV6-4 and TRBJ2-3; 12 bases are a match to TRBD2. The V gene's germline CDR1 is MRHNA and CDR2 SNTAGT. The CDR3 is 15 amino acids. J gave up 6 bases and V 5 bases, and 6 bases lay outside the gene matches. CDR3: CASSRLAGAGDTQYF. For the CDR3, the DNA is TGTGCCAGCAGTCGACTAGCGGGAGCAGGCGATACGCAGTATTTT.

There are a few counts of this clonotype. J is TRBJ2-3 and V is TRBV10-3; 11 nucleotides agree with TRBD2. Per germline, CDR1 ENHRY and CDR2 SYGVKD. This CDR3 has 17 residues. The V and J ends lost 1 base and 3 bases, in that order; junction bases with no gene match: 6. The CDR3 DNA sequence: TGTGCCATCAGTGAGTTACTAGCGGGAGAGGGAACAGATACGCAGTATTTT. Protein product: CAISELLAGEGTDTQYF.

V and J are TRBV28 and TRBJ1-1, with a possible D match to TRBD1 (6 bases). Germline CDR1 MDHEN, CDR2 SYDVKM. The germline V and J ends were trimmed by 8 bases and 4 bases, with 23 bases remaining between them. The CDR3 extends over 16 amino acids. The CDR3 bases are TGTGCCAGCCGAAGTTTTCGGGGGGGCGAAGTCACTGAAGCTTTCTTT. Amino acids: CASRSFRGGEVTEAFF. Variable domain in full (rest from reference TRBV28 and TRBJ1-1): DVKVTQSSRYLVKRTGEKVFLECVQDMDHENMFWYRQDPGLGLRLIYFSYDVKMKEKGDIPEGYSVSREKKERFSLILESASTNQTSMYLCASRSFRGGEVTEAFFGQGTRLTVV.

This clonotype was counted a few times. The chain has TRBV12-3 or TRBV12-4 and TRBJ1-2; D gene unclear. Deletions cut 3 bases from V and 0 bases from J, with 8 bases between. This CDR3 has 14 amino acids. DNA of the CDR3: TGTGCCAGCAGTTTGACTGGATCTAACTATGGCTACACCTTC. As protein: CASSLTGSNYGYTF.

The chain employs TRBV7-9 and TRBJ2-7; 7 bases fit TRBD1. Germline V gene lookup returns CDR1 SEHNR and CDR2 FQNEAQ (reference sequence). There are 17 residues in the CDR3. The V gene end was trimmed by 4 bases and the J gene end by 0 bases; junction bases not matched to a gene: 12. The DNA for the CDR3 is TGTGCCAGCAGCTCAGATACCGGGACAGCCTTCTCCTACGAGCAGTACTTC. It codes for CASSSDTGTAFSYEQYF.

In DNA form, the CDR3 reads TGTGCCAGCAGCTTAGCACGGCTAGCGGGCCGCGAGCAGTACTTC. Its translation: CASSLARLAGREQYF. The J gene is TRBJ2-4, the V gene TRBV7-8; 8 nucleotides agree with TRBD2. The J call may be in error: the DNA end matches TRBJ2-7 better. CDR3 size: 15 residues. Per the germline V gene, CDR1 is SGHVS and CDR2 is FQNEAQ.

This clonotype appeared a few times. J is TRBJ2-7 and V is TRBV12-3 or TRBV12-4; TRBD1 matches at 7 bases. The CDR3 extends over 15 amino acids. The ends lost 3 bases at V and 3 bases at J; junction bases unmatched: 8. CDR3 residues: CASSFSGTAIYEQYF. The CDR3 nucleotides are TGTGCCAGCAGTTTTTCCGGGACAGCTATCTACGAGCAGTACTTC.

This clonotype was seen many times. The chain couples TRBV12-3 or TRBV12-4 to TRBJ2-7, with D possibly being TRBD1 (6 bases). CDR3 length equals 13 residues. The V and J ends lost 6 bases and 6 bases respectively, with 15 bases between them. As DNA, the CDR3 is TGTGCCAGCAGGACCGGGACACAGTTCGAGCAGTACTTC. Its translation: CASRTGTQFEQYF.

The genes are TRBV28 and TRBJ2-1; 8 nucleotides align to TRBD1. The germline V gene encodes CDR1 MDHEN and CDR2 SYDVKM. This CDR3 region has 14 residues. J lost 8 bases, V lost 7 bases, and 10 bases had no gene match. The CDR3 loop reads CASTTAGGIYEQFF. The CDR3 DNA reads TGTGCCAGCACCACGGCAGGGGGCATCTATGAGCAGTTCTTC.

The chain couples TRBV14 to TRBJ2-7; 7 bases agree with TRBD1. The J segment lost 3 bases and the V segment lost 1 base, leaving 3 bases of the junction unmatched. The CDR3 runs to 14 residues. CDR1 is SGHDN and CDR2 is FVKESK in the germline V gene. The CDR3: CASSQVPGGYEQYF. The DNA for the CDR3 is TGTGCCAGCAGCCAAGTCCCAGGGGGCTACGAGCAGTACTTC.